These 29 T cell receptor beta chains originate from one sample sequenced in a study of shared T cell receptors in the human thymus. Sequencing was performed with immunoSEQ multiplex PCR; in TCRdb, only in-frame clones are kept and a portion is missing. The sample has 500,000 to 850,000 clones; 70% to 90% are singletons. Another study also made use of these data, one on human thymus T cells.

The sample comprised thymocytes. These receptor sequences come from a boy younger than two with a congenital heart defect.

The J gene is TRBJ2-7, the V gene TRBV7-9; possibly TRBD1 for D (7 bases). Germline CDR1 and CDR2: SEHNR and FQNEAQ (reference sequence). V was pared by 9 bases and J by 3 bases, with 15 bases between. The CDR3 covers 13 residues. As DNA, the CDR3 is TGTGCCAGTACCCAGGGGGGCATCTACGAGCAGTACTTC. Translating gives CASTQGGIYEQYF.

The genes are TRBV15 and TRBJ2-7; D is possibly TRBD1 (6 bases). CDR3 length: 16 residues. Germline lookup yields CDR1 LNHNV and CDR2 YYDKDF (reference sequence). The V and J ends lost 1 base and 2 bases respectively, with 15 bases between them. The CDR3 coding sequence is TGTGCCACCAGCAGAGTCCAAGAGGGGGAGACCTACGAGCAGTACTTC. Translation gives CATSRVQEGETYEQYF.

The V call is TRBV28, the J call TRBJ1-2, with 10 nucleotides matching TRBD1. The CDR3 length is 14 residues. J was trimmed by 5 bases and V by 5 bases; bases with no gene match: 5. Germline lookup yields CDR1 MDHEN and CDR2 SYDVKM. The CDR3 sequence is CASSPPGQGYGYTF. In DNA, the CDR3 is TGTGCCAGCAGTCCCCCGGGACAGGGGTATGGCTACACCTTC.

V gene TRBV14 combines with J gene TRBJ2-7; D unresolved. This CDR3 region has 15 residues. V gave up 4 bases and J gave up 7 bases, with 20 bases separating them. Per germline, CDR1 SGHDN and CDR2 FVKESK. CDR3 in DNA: TGTGCCAGCAGCCCCTCTGGGCCCTACGTTTGGGAGCAGTACTTC. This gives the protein CASSPSGPYVWEQYF.

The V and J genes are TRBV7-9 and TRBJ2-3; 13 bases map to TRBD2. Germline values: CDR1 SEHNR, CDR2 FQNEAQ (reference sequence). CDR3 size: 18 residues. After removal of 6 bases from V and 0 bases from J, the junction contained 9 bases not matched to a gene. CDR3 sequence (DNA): TGTGCCAGCAGTCCAAGGGGGACTAGCGGGACTAGCACAGATACGCAGTATTTT. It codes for CASSPRGTSGTSTDTQYF.

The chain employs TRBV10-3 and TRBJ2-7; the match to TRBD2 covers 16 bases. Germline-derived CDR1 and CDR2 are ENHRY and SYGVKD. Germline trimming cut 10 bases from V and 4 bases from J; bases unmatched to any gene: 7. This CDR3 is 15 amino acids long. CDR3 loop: CATCGTSGRDYEQYF. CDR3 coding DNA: TGTGCCACCTGCGGGACTAGCGGGAGGGATTACGAGCAGTACTTC.

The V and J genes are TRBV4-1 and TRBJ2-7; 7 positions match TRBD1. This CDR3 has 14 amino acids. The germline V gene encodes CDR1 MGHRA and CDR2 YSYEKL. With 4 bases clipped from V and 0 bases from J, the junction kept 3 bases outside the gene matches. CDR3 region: CASSRQGNSYEQYF. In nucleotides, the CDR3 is TGCGCCAGCAGCCGACAGGGTAACTCCTACGAGCAGTACTTC.

The CDR3 DNA reads TGTGCCTGGAGTCAACCCGACAGGGTGGAAAACATTCAGTACTTC. Translated, it gives CAWSQPDRVENIQYF. The chain has TRBV30 and TRBJ2-4; 7 bases are shared with TRBD1. J lost 5 bases, V lost 2 bases, and 9 bases had no gene match. This CDR3 is built from 15 residues. CDR1 and CDR2 from the germline V gene are GTSNPN and SVGIG (reference sequence). Drawing the rest from reference TRBV30 and TRBJ2-4, the complete variable domain is SQTIHQWPATLVQPVGSPLSLECTVEGTSNPNLYWYRQAAGRGLQLLFYSVGIGQISSEVPQNLSASRPQDRQFILSSKKLLLSDSGFYLCAWSQPDRVENIQYFGAGTRLSVL.

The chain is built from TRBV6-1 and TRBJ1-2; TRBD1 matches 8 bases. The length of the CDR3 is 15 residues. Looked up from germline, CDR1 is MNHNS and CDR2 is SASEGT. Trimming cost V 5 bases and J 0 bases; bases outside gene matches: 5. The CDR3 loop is CASSTWGQANYGYTF. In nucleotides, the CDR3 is TGTGCCAGCAGTACCTGGGGACAGGCTAACTATGGCTACACCTTC.

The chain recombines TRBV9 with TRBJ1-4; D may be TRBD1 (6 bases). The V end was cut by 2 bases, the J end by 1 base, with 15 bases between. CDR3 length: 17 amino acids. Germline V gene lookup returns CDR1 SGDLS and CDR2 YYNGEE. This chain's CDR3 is CASSVSRGGGTNEKLFF. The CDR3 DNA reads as TGTGCCAGCAGCGTCTCCAGGGGAGGGGGAACTAATGAAAAACTGTTTTTT.

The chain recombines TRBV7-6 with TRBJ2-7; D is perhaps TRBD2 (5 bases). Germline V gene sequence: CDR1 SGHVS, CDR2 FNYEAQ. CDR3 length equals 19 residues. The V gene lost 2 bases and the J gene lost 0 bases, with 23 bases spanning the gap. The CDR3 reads CASSLRAGSWEKSSYEQYF. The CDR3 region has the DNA TGTGCCAGCAGCTTAAGGGCTGGGAGTTGGGAGAAGAGCTCCTACGAGCAGTACTTC. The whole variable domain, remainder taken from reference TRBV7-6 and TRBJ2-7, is GAGVSQSPRYKVTKRGQDVALRCDPISGHVSLYWYRQALGQGPEFLTYFNYEAQQDKSGLPNDRFSAERPEGSISTLTIQRTEQRDSAMYRCASSLRAGSWEKSSYEQYFGPGTRLTVT.

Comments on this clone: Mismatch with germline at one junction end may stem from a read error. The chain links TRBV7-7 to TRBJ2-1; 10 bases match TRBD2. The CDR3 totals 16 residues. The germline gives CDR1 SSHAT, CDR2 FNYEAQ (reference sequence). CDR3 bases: TGTGCTAGCAGCTTAGAGCTAGCGGGGGACTACAATGAGCAGTTCTTC. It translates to CASSLELAGDYNEQFF.

The CDR3 region is CASRSGQGKEDTEAFF. CDR3 nucleotide sequence: TGTGCCAGCAGATCGGGACAGGGCAAGGAGGACACTGAAGCTTTCTTT. The chain is built from TRBV5-6 and TRBJ1-1, with 9 bases identical to TRBD1. This CDR3 is 16 amino acids long. With 5 bases clipped from V and 3 bases from J, the junction kept 11 bases outside the gene matches. Germline values: CDR1 SGHDT, CDR2 YYEEEE.

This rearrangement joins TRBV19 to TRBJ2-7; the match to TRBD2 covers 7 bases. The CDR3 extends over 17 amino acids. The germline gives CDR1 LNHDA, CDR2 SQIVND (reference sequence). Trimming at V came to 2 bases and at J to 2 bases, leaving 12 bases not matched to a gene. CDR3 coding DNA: TGTGCCAGTAGTATACGGGATATCCGGGGGGAGGCCTACGAGCAGTACTTC. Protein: CASSIRDIRGEAYEQYF. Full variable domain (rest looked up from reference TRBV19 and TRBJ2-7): DGGITQSPKYLFRKEGQNVTLSCEQNLNHDAMYWYRQDPGQGLRLIYYSQIVNDFQKGDIAEGYSVSREKKESFPLTVTSAQKNPTAFYLCASSIRDIRGEAYEQYFGPGTRLTVT.

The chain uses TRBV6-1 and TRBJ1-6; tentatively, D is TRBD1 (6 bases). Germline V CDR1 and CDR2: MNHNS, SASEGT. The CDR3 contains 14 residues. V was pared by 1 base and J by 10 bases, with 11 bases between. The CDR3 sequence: CASSEEGGRSPLHF. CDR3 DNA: TGTGCCAGCAGTGAAGAGGGGGGGAGATCACCCCTCCACTTT.

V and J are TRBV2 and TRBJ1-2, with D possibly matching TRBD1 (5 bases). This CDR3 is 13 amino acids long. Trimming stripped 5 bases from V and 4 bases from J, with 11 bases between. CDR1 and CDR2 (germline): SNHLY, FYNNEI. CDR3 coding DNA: TGTGCCAGCAGTTTCTACAGGCTCTATGGCTACACCTTC. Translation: CASSFYRLYGYTF.

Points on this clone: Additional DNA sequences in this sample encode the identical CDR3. CDR3 nucleotide sequence: TGCGCCAGCAGCTTGCCCACCAGGGGTAAGAATTCACCCCTCCACTTT. It yields the protein CASSLPTRGKNSPLHF. The rearrangement joins TRBV5-1 to TRBJ1-6; D may be TRBD1 (6 bases). The CDR3 extends over 16 amino acids. The germline gives CDR1 SGHRS, CDR2 YFSETQ. The V and J ends lost 1 base and 7 bases respectively, with 15 bases between them.

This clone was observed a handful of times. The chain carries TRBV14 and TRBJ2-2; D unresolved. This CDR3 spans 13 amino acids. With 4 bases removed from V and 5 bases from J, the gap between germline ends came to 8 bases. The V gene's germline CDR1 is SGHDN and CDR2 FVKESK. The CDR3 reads CASSPNPTGELFF. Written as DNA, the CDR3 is TGTGCCAGCAGCCCTAACCCGACCGGGGAGCTGTTTTTT.

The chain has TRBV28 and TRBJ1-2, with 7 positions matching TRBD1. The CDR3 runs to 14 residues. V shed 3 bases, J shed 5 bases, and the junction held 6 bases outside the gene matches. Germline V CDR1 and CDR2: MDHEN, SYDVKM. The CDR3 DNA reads TGTGCCAGCAGTTTGGGACAGTGCCGTTATGGCTACACCTTC. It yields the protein CASSLGQCRYGYTF.

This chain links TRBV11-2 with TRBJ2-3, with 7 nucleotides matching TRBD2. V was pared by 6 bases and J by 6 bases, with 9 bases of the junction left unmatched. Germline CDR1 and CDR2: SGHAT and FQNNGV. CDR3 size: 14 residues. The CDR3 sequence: CASRAGDYRDTQYF. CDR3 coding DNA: TGTGCCAGCAGAGCTGGGGACTATAGGGATACGCAGTATTTT.

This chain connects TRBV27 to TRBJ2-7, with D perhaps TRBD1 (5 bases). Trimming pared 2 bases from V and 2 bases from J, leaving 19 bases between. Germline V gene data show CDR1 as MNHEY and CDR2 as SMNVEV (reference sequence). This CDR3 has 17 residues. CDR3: CASSLTIRQKATYEQYF. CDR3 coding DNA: TGTGCCAGCAGTTTAACTATCAGACAGAAAGCGACCTACGAGCAGTACTTC.

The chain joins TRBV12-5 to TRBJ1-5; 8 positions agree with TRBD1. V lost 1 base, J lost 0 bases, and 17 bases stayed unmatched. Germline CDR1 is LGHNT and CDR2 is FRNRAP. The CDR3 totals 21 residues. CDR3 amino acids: CASGLARNLRWTGYSNQPQHF. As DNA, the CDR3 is TGTGCTAGTGGTTTGGCACGAAACCTTCGATGGACAGGGTATAGCAATCAGCCCCAGCATTTT.

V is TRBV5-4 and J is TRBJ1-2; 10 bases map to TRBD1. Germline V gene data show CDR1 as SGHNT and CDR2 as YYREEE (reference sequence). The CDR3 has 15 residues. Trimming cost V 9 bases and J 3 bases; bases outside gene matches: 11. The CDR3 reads CATRDRGGSDYGYTF. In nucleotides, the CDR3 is TGTGCCACCCGGGACAGGGGAGGTAGCGACTATGGCTACACCTTC.

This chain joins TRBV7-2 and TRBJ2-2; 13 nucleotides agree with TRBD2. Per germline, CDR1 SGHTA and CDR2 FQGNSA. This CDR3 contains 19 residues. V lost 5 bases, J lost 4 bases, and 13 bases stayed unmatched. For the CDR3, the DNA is TGTGCCAGCAGCATCTCGACCGGGACTAGCGGGATTCCCACCGGGGAGCTGTTTTTT. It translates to CASSISTGTSGIPTGELFF.

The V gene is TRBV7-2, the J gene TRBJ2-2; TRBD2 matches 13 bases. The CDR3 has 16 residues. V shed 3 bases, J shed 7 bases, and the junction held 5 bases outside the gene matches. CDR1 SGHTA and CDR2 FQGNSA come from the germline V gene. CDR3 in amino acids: CASSFRTSGSIGELFF. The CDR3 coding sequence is TGTGCCAGCAGCTTCCGGACTAGCGGGAGTATCGGGGAGCTGTTTTTT.

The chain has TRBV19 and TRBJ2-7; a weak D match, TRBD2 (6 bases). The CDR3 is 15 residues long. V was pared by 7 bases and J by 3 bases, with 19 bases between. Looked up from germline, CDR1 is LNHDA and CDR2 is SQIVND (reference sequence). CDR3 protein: CASKRRGEVDYEQYF. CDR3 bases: TGTGCCAGTAAGAGGCGTGGGGAGGTGGACTACGAGCAGTACTTC.

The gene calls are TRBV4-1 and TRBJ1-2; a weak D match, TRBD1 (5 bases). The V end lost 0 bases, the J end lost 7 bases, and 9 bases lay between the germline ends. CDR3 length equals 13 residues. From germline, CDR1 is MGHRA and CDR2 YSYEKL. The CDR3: CASSQDGGVGYTF. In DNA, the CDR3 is TGCGCCAGCAGCCAAGATGGGGGGGTTGGCTACACCTTC.

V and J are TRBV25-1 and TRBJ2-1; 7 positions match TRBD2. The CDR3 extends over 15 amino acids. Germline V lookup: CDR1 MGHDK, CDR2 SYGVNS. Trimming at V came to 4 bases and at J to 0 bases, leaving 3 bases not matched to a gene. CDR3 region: CASSGPGGSYNEQFF. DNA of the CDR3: TGTGCCAGCAGTGGGCCGGGGGGCTCCTACAATGAGCAGTTCTTC.

For the CDR3, the DNA is TGTGCCAGCTCAACAGGGTGGACCTACGAGCAGTACTTC. Its translation: CASSTGWTYEQYF. V gene TRBV2 combines with J gene TRBJ2-7, with D possibly TRBD1 on 6 matching bases. V was cut by 8 bases and J by 2 bases, with 13 bases left in between. CDR3 length equals 13 residues. Germline V gives CDR1 SNHLY, CDR2 FYNNEI.